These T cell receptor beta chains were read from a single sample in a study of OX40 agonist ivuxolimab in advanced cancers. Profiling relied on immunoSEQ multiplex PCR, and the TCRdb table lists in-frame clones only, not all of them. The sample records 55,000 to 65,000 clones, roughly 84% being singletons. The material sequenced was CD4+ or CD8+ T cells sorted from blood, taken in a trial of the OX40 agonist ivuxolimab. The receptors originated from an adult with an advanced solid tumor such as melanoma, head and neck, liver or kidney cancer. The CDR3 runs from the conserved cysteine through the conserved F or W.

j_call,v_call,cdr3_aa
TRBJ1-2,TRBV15,CATSRDRAGVYYGYTF
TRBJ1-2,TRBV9,CASSADGQGASGYTF
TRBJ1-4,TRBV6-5,CASSYTTGTNEKLFF
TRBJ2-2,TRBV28,CASSLWPRTTGELFF
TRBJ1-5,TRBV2,CASTGSNQPQHF
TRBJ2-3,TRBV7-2,CASSLGQPTDTQYF
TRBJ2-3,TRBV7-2,CASSSRAGRGYTDTQYF
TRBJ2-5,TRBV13,CASSVIAGLAHETQYF
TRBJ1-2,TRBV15,CATSRGGGRTVYTF
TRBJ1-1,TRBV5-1,CASSLALGQGNTEAFF
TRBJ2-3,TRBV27,CASSLGLSPLTDTQYF
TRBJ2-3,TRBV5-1,CASSPTPRISTDTQYF
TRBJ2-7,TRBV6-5,CASSQTRGTYEQYF
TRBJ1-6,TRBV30,CAWSLLTGRSPLHF
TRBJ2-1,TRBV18,CASSTAGTRGGNEQFF
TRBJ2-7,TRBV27,CASRQQGAPNSYEQYF
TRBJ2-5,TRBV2,CASRKERAAGETQYF
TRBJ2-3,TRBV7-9,CASSLRPALDRLEDTQYF